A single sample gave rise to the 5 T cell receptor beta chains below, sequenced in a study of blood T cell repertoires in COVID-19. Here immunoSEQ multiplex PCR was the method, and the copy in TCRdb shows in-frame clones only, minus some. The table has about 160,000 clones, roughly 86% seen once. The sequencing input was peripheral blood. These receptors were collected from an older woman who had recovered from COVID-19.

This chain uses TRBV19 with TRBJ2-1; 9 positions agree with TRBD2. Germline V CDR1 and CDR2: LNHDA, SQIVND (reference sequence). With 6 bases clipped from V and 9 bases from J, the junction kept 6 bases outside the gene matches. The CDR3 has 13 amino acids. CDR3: CASRRGGAVEQFF. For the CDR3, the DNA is TGTGCCAGTAGGCGCGGGGGGGCCGTTGAGCAGTTCTTC.

In nucleotides, the CDR3 is TGTGCCAGTAGTATTGAGGGCAGGGGCGGATATGGCTACACCTTC. Amino acid sequence: CASSIEGRGGYGYTF. J is TRBJ1-2 and V is TRBV19; TRBD1 might be the D (6 bases). From germline, CDR1 is LNHDA and CDR2 SQIVND (reference sequence). V lost 3 bases, J lost 5 bases, and 16 bases lay in between. The CDR3 is made up of 15 amino acids.

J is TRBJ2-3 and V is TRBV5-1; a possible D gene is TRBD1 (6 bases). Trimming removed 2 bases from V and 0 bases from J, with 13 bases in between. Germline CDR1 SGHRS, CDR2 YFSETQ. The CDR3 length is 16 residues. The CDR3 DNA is TGCGCCAGCAGCTTACGCGCGACAGGTAGCACAGATACGCAGTATTTT. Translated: CASSLRATGSTDTQYF.

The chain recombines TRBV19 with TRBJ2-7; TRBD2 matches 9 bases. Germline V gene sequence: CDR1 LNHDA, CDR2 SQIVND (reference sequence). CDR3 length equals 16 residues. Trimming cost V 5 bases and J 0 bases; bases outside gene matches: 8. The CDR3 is CASSQAGGPYSYEQYF. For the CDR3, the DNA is TGTGCCAGTAGTCAAGCGGGGGGCCCCTACTCCTACGAGCAGTACTTC.

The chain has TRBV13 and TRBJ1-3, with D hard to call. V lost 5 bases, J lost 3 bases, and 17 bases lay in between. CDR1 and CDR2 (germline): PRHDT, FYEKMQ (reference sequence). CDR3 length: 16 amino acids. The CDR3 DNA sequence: TGTGCCAGCAGCAGCGTTCATCCGGGTTTTGGAAACACCATATATTTT. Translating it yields CASSSVHPGFGNTIYF.